This TCR beta chain was captured in a study of T cells in Graves' hyperthyroidism and ophthalmopathy. Regions amplified from RNA transcripts were the TCR beta CDR3 regions. TCR CDR3 underwent first-round RT-PCR with the HTBI primer set. TCRdb analysed the multiplex PCR reads with MiXCR anew, one entry per CDR3 protein. The table has about 600,000 distinct CDR3 sequences, more than 15% seen once. This clonotype has a count of ten or more. Germline CDR1 SGHTA, CDR2 FQGTGA. This CDR3 has 17 amino acids. The V segment lost 1 base and the J segment 5 bases; nucleotides outside the gene matches: 10. Sequenced: blood. The genes are TRBV7-3 and TRBJ2-5; 10 bases fit TRBD2. This receptor was taken from a woman between 35 and 50 years old with Graves' ophthalmopathy. The CDR3 DNA is TGTGCCAGCAGCTTAAAACTAGCGGGGCCGAGCGGGGAGACCCAGTACTTC. As protein: CASSLKLAGPSGETQYF. Together with reference TRBV7-3 and TRBJ2-5, the CDR3 gives the full variable domain: GAGVSQTPSNKVTEKGKYVELRCDPISGHTALYWYRQSLGQGPEFLIYFQGTGAADDSGLPNDRFFAVRPEGSVSTLKIQRTERGDSAVYLCASSLKLAGPSGETQYFGPGTRLLVL.